The sequence of this TCR beta chain was determined in a study of T-cell memory formation after mild COVID-19. TCRdb independently ran MiXCR on the 5' RACE reads; one entry per CDR3 protein. The sample carries some 210,000 distinct CDR3 sequences, 25% to 35% recorded once. CDR3 length equals 15 residues. With 2 bases clipped from V and 6 bases from J, the junction kept 7 bases outside the gene matches. The germline V gene has CDR1 SGHAT and CDR2 FQNNGV. This clonotype was picked up one time. The TCR sequence derives from an adult woman who had mild COVID-19 (a few samples of this study predate the infection). Cell type and time point are not known. This chain uses TRBV11-2 with TRBJ2-4; 7 bases align to TRBD1. What was sequenced was PBMCs or a T cell subset sorted from them (not recorded which). The CDR3 DNA is TGTGCCAGCAGCTTATTTTTTGGGACAGTAAACATTCAGTACTTC. It codes for CASSLFFGTVNIQYF.